Sequencing of this T cell receptor beta chain was carried out in a study of breast tumors, draining lymph nodes, adjacent tissues. This clonotype was counted many times. TCRdb recomputed calls from the multiplex PCR reads with MiXCR, one row per CDR3 protein. Of roughly 120,000 distinct CDR3 sequences listed, just under 20% are singletons. This CDR3 region has 13 residues. Trimming removed 4 bases from V and 7 bases from J, with 14 bases in between. Germline V gene lookup returns CDR1 GTSNPN and CDR2 SVGIG (reference sequence). Axillary draining lymph nodes of breast cancer patients supplied the node samples.

The V gene is TRBV30, the J gene TRBJ2-1, with TRBD1 as a possible D gene (6 bases). This TCR was recovered from a female donor with breast cancer. Some clones in this sample may be carry-over from other donors' samples. Source material: axillary lymph node tissue. The CDR3 is CAWKQGGLNEQFF. In nucleotides, the CDR3 is TGTGCCTGGAAACAGGGTGGCCTGAATGAGCAGTTCTTC. Full variable domain (outside the CDR3, taken from reference TRBV30 and TRBJ2-1): SQTIHQWPATLVQPVGSPLSLECTVEGTSNPNLYWYRQAAGRGLQLLFYSVGIGQISSEVPQNLSASRPQDRQFILSSKKLLLSDSGFYLCAWKQGGLNEQFFGPGTRLTVL.